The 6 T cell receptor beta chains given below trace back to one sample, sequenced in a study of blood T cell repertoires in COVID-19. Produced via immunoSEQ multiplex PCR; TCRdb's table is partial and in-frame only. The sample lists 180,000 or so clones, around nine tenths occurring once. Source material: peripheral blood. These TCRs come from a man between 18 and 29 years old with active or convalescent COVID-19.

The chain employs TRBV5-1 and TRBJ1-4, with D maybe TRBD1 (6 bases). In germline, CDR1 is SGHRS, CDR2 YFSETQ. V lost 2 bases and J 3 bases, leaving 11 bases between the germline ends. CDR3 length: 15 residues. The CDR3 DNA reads TGCGCCAGCAGCTTCATACAGGGAGCTAATGAAAAACTGTTTTTT. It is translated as CASSFIQGANEKLFF. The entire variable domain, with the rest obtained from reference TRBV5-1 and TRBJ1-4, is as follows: KAGVTQTPRYLIKTRGQQVTLSCSPISGHRSVSWYQQTPGQGLQFLFEYFSETQRNKGNFPGRFSGRQFSNSRSEMNVSTLELGDSALYLCASSFIQGANEKLFFGSGTQLSVL.

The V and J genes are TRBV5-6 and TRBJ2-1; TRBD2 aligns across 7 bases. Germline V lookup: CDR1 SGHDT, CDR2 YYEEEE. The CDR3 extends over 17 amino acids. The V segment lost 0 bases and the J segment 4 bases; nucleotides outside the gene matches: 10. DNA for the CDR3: TGTGCCAGCAGCTTGGCCAAAATCTTGCGGGGGTACAATGAGCAGTTCTTC. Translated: CASSLAKILRGYNEQFF.

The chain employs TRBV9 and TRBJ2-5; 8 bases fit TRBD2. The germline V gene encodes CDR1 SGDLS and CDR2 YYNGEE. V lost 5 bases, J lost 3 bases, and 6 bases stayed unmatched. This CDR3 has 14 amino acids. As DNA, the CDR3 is TGTGCCAGCAGTACTAGCGGAGCAAAAGAGACCCAGTACTTC. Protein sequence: CASSTSGAKETQYF.

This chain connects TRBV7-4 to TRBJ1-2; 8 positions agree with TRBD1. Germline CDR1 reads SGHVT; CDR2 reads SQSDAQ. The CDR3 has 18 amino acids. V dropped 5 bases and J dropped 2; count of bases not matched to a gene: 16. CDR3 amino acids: CASSIPRRGPNRNYGYTF. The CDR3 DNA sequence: TGTGCCAGCAGCATCCCTCGCAGGGGGCCTAATCGAAACTATGGCTACACCTTC.

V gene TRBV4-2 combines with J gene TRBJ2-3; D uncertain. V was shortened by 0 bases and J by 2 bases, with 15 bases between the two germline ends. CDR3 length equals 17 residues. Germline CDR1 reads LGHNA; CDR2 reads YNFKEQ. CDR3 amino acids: CASSQDLTRRFTDTQYF. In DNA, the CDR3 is TGTGCCAGCAGCCAAGATTTAACTCGCCGCTTCACAGATACGCAGTATTTT.

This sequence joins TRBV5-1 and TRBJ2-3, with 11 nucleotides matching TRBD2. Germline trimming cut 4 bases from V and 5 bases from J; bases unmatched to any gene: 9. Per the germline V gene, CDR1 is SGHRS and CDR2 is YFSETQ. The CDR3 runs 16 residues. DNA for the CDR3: TGCGCCAGCAGCGTGGGACTAGCGGATGCCGGAGATACGCAGTATTTT. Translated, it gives CASSVGLADAGDTQYF. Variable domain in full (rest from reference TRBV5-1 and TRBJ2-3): KAGVTQTPRYLIKTRGQQVTLSCSPISGHRSVSWYQQTPGQGLQFLFEYFSETQRNKGNFPGRFSGRQFSNSRSEMNVSTLELGDSALYLCASSVGLADAGDTQYFGPGTRLTVL.